This TCR beta chain was identified during a study of T cell responses to AZD1222 COVID-19 vaccine (dated by TCRdb to about 2021). Study-level background: AZD1222 recipients given second doses at about 4 weeks or at about 12 weeks were pooled, since spike-specific TCR depth and breadth were not found to differ between the two schedules. Enrollment into the trials was organized by age into subgroups of 18-55, 56-69 and 70-plus years, and those subgroups contained around 150, 28 and 57 TCR-sequenced participants, respectively. TCR sequencing covered 233 trial participants: roughly 200 given two doses of AZD1222 and 26 given two doses of MenACWY control vaccine.

This clone has just a few counts. It has no known antigen specificity. There are no base qualities to consult, and no much larger clone falls within one base. The CDR3 regions of human TCRbeta chains were subjected to immunosequencing. The study's processing was this. TCRs in the repertoires were matched against a reference library of SARS-CoV-2-specific TCRs that had been generated with the MIRA antigen-specificity platform. Breadth meant the fraction of unique TCRs that were SARS-CoV-2-associated, whereas depth meant the fraction of total T cells that were SARS-CoV-2-associated. Using the MIRA data, each spike-specific TCR was mapped to the spike region that the TCR reacts to and placed in a CD4 or CD8 class. Log10-transformed breadth and depth values were compared by one-way ANOVA with Sidak's multiple comparisons tests. The table was pulled from immuneACCESS by TCRdb, which kept in-frame rearrangements only. Such tables lose some clones; where checked, under half of the loss comes from unresolved V genes, and the rest has no known cause. D and trimming were read from the DNA, whereas the V and J calls and clone size are those reported in that table. The sample table lists 100,000 or so clones, just under 90% of them with a count of one. Together, the top ten hold 3% to 3.5% of the sample.

Results the study describes overall, beyond this receptor: Spike-specific TCR breadth and depth rose significantly after two AZD1222 doses compared with day 0 and with MenACWY recipients. Reportedly, close to half of the unique spike-specific TCRs recognized epitopes lying outside the regions that are mutated in the B.1.351 and B.1.1.7 variants. No day 14 peak-response samples were available, so repertoires were characterized only after the peak T cell response. CD4 TCRs associated with the vaccine covered the entire spike protein, and the dominant responses were in regions 160-218 and 743-854. Participants were mostly white British, with more females than males. The authors suggested clonal diversity may have been underestimated. Conclusions about previously exposed vaccinees are limited, since just six AZD1222 recipients were seropositive for SARS-CoV-2 at baseline. The 56-69-year group was small, and its depth increase did not reach significance, likely because of low power.

The intended sense of this specimen's time point label: baseline before first vaccination. Vaccinee samples came from UK trials COV001 and COV002, including a single-blind randomized controlled phase 2/3 trial of AZD1222 (ChAdOx1 nCoV-19) in healthy adults. For TCRbeta chain sequencing, PBMC samples from trial participants were taken at day 0 and at day 28 after the second dose. The receptor was derived from an adult in good health. This sample comprised peripheral blood, obtained on day 0 of AZD1222 vaccination.

The DNA sequence is as follows: TGTGCCAGCAGCGACCCCGGGACAGCTACTTTCTTTCGAAGTGGCTACACCTTC. Its protein product is CASSDPGTATFFRSGYTF. The rearranged chain carries TRBV9 and TRBJ1-2; the junction holds 7 bases that match TRBD1. Taken from cysteine to phenylalanine, the CDR3 has 18 residues. CDR3 DNA only is kept here, 54 bases in frame from base 1. V trim: 3 bases; J trim: 7 bases; unmatched bases: 21. CDR1 SGDLS and CDR2 YYNGEE were looked up in the germline V gene. The full variable domain, completed from the reference TRBV9 and TRBJ1-2 proteins outside the CDR3, reads DSGVTQTPKHLITATGQRVTLRCSPRSGDLSVYWYQQSLDQGLQFLIQYYNGEERAKGNILERFSAQQFPDLHSELNLSSLELGDSALYFCASSDPGTATFFRSGYTFGSGTRLTVV.